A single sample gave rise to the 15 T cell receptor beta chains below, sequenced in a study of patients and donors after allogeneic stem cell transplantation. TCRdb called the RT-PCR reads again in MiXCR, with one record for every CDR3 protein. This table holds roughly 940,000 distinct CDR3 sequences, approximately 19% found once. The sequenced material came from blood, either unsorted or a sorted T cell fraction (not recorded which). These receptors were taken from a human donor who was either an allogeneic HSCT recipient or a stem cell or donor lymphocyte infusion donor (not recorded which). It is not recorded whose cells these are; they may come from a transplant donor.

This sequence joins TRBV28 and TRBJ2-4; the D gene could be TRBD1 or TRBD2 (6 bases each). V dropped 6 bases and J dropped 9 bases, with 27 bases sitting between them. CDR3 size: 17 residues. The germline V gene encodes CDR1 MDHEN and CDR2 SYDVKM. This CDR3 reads CASSTSLGGRLVSIQYF. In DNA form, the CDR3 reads TGTGCCAGCAGCACAAGCCTAGGGGGGAGGCTGGTATCCATTCAGTACTTC.

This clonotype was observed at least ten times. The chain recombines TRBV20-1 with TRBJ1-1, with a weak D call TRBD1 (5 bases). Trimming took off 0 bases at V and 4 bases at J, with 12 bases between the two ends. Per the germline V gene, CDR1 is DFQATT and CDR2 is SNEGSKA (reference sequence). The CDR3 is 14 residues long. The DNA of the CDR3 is TGCAGTGCTAGAGATCCCAGGGCGGCCACTGAAGCTTTCTTT. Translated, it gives CSARDPRAATEAFF.

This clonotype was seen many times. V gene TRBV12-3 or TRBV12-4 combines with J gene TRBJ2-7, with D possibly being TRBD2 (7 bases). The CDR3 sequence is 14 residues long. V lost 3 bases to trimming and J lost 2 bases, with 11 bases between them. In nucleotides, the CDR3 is TGTGCCAGCAGTTTCAGGGAGGGGGCCTACGAGCAGTACTTC. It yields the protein CASSFREGAYEQYF.

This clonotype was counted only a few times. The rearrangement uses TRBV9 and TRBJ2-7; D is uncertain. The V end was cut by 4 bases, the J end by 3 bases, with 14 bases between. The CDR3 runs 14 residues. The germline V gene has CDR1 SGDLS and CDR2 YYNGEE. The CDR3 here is CASSQGGSLYEQYF. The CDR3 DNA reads TGTGCCAGCAGCCAAGGTGGTTCTCTCTACGAGCAGTACTTC. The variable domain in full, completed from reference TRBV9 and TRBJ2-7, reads DSGVTQTPKHLITATGQRVTLRCSPRSGDLSVYWYQQSLDQGLQFLIQYYNGEERAKGNILERFSAQQFPDLHSELNLSSLELGDSALYFCASSQGGSLYEQYFGPGTRLTVT.

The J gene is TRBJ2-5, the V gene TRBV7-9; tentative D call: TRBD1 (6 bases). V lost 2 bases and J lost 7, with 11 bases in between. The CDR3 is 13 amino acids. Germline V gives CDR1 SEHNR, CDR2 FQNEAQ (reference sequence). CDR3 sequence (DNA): TGTGCCAGCAGCTTATCGACAGGAGGGACCCAGTACTTC. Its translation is CASSLSTGGTQYF.

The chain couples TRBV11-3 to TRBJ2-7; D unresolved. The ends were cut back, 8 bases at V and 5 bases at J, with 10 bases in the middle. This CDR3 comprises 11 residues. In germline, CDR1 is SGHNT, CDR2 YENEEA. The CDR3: CASGPGNEQYF. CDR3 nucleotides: TGTGCCAGCGGGCCTGGGAACGAGCAGTACTTC.

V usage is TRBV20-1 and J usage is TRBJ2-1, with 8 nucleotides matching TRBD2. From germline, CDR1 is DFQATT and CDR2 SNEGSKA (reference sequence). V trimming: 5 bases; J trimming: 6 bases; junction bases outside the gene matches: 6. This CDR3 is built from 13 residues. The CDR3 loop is CSAGAGDTNEQFF. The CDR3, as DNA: TGCAGTGCTGGAGCGGGAGACACCAATGAGCAGTTCTTC.

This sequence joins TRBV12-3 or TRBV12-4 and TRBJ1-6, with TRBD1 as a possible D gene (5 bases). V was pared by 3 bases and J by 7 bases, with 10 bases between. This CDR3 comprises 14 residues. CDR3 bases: TGTGCCAGCAGTTTGGTGCAGGGAAATTCACCCCTCCACTTT. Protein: CASSLVQGNSPLHF.

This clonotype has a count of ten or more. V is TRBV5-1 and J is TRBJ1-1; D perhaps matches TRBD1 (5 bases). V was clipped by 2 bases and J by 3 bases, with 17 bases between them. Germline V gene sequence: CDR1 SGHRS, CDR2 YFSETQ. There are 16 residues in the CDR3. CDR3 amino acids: CASSFHQGRRDTEAFF. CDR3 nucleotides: TGCGCCAGCAGCTTTCATCAGGGAAGGCGGGACACTGAAGCTTTCTTT.

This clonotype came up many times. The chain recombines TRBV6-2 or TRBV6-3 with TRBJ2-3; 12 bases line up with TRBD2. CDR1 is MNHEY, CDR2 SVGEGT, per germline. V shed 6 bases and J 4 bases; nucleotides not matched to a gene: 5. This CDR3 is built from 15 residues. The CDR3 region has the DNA TGTGCCAGCAGCCCGACTAGCGGGAGAGCAGATACGCAGTATTTT. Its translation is CASSPTSGRADTQYF.

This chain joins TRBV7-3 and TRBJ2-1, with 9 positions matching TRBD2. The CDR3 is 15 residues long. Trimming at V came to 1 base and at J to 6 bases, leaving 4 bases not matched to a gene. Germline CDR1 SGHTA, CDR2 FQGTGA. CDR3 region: CASSLMTSGFNEQFF. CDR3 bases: TGTGCCAGCAGCTTAATGACTAGCGGCTTCAATGAGCAGTTCTTC.

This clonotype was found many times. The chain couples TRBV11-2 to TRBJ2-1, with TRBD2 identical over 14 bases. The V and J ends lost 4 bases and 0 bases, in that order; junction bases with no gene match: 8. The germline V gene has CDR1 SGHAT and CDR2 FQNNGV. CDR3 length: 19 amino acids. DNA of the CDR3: TGTGCCAGCAGCTACCAGGGACTAGCGGGAGTCGGCTCCTACAATGAGCAGTTCTTC. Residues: CASSYQGLAGVGSYNEQFF.

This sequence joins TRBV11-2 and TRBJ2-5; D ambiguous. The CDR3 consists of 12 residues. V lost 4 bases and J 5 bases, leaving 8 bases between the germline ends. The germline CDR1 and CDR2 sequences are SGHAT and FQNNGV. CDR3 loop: CASSSNWETQYF. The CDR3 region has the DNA TGTGCCAGCAGCTCAAATTGGGAGACCCAGTACTTC.

The CDR3 spells CASSLGVWGPNVDGNYEQYF. CDR3 nucleotide sequence: TGTGCCAGCAGTTTAGGGGTCTGGGGGCCCAACGTTGATGGGAATTACGAGCAGTACTTC. The chain links TRBV12-3 or TRBV12-4 to TRBJ2-7; possible D gene TRBD1, 6 bases. The germline V and J ends were trimmed by 1 base and 4 bases, with 29 bases remaining between them. CDR3 size: 20 residues.

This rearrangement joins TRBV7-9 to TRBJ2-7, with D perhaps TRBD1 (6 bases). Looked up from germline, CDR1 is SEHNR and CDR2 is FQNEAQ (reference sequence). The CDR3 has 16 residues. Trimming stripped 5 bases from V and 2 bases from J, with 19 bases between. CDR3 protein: CASSIKLNRDPYEQYF. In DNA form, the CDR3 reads TGTGCCAGCAGCATAAAACTAAACAGGGACCCCTACGAGCAGTACTTC. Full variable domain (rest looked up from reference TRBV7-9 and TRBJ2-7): DTGVSQNPRHKITKRGQNVTFRCDPISEHNRLYWYRQTLGQGPEFLTYFQNEAQLEKSRLLSDRFSAERPKGSFSTLEIQRTEQGDSAMYLCASSIKLNRDPYEQYFGPGTRLTVT.